The 12 T cell receptor beta chains given below trace back to one sample, sequenced in a study of shared clonotypes between healthy human individuals. Libraries were prepared by immunoSEQ multiplex PCR; TCRdb keeps only in-frame clonotypes and omits some of them. The sample lists about 2,500,000 clones; more than 80% were seen once. The sequencing input was naive CD4+ T cells sorted from blood. The subset was: CD45RA+ positively selected. The receptors stem from a man between 18 and 35 years old in good health.

The chain couples TRBV6-6 to TRBJ2-1, with TRBD2 matching 11 bases. J lost 4 bases, V lost 7 bases, and 3 bases had no gene match. There are 14 residues in the CDR3. CDR1 and CDR2 (germline): MNHNY, SVGAGI (reference sequence). This CDR3 reads CASTIAGGYNEQFF. CDR3 sequence (DNA): TGTGCCAGCACCATAGCGGGGGGGTACAATGAGCAGTTCTTC.

V and J are TRBV10-3 and TRBJ1-4; 8 bases are shared with TRBD1. The trim removed 10 bases at V and 5 bases at J, leaving 6 bases unmatched. The CDR3 is made up of 13 amino acids. Germline CDR1 and CDR2: ENHRY and SYGVKD. In DNA, the CDR3 is TGTGCCACCCGGACAGGGCCGAATGAAAAACTGTTTTTT. This sequence encodes CATRTGPNEKLFF.

The chain couples TRBV7-3 to TRBJ2-3; D is uncertain. V was pared by 3 bases and J by 6 bases, with 10 bases between. Germline V gene data show CDR1 as SGHTA and CDR2 as FQGTGA. CDR3 length equals 13 residues. The CDR3 DNA reads TGTGCCAGCAGCTTCGGGCCGTCGGATACGCAGTATTTT. Its translation: CASSFGPSDTQYF.

The rearrangement joins TRBV27 to TRBJ2-6; possibly TRBD1 for D (6 bases). Trimming removed 6 bases at V and 4 bases at J, with 19 bases between. CDR1 MNHEY and CDR2 SMNVEV come from the germline V gene (reference sequence). This CDR3 contains 17 residues. The CDR3 region has the DNA TGTGCCAGCAGCCGAAACTTACAGGGATTGGGGGCCAACGTCCTGACTTTC. Its translation: CASSRNLQGLGANVLTF.

The chain uses TRBV28 and TRBJ1-4, with unresolved D. Between the trimmed V and J ends, which lost 4 bases and 7 bases, there was a span of 7 bases. The CDR3 extends over 12 amino acids. Germline V gene sequence: CDR1 MDHEN, CDR2 SYDVKM. CDR3 residues: CASSSSIEKLFF. DNA for the CDR3: TGTGCCAGCAGTTCCAGCATTGAAAAACTGTTTTTT. Together with reference TRBV28 and TRBJ1-4, the CDR3 gives the full variable domain: DVKVTQSSRYLVKRTGEKVFLECVQDMDHENMFWYRQDPGLGLRLIYFSYDVKMKEKGDIPEGYSVSREKKERFSLILESASTNQTSMYLCASSSSIEKLFFGSGTQLSVL.

The chain joins TRBV2 to TRBJ2-2; D is perhaps TRBD1 (5 bases). V lost 3 bases to trimming and J lost 8 bases, with 10 bases between them. Germline loops: CDR1 SNHLY, CDR2 FYNNEI. The CDR3 length is 13 residues. The CDR3 here is CASSDRVRGELFF. The DNA for the CDR3 is TGTGCCAGCAGTGACAGGGTCCGGGGGGAGCTGTTTTTT.

J is TRBJ2-1 and V is TRBV14; possibly TRBD1 for D (6 bases). The CDR3 runs to 14 residues. Germline V gene sequence: CDR1 SGHDN, CDR2 FVKESK. The V end was cut by 4 bases, the J end by 4 bases, with 11 bases between. The CDR3 sequence is CASSPTDRYNEQFF. CDR3 DNA sequence: TGTGCCAGCAGCCCGACGGACAGATACAATGAGCAGTTCTTC.

V is TRBV11-2 and J is TRBJ1-5; D is unresolved. This CDR3 region has 14 residues. The V end lost 1 base, the J end lost 2 bases, and 6 bases lay between the germline ends. Germline assignment: CDR1 SGHAT and CDR2 FQNNGV. CDR3 in amino acids: CASSLAPGNQPQHF. CDR3 nucleotide sequence: TGTGCCAGCAGCTTAGCTCCTGGCAATCAGCCCCAGCATTTT. The full variable domain, in which reference TRBV11-2 and TRBJ1-5 provide the parts outside the CDR3, is EAGVAQSPRYKIIEKRQSVAFWCNPISGHATLYWYQQILGQGPKLLIQFQNNGVVDDSQLPKDRFSAERLKGVDSTLKIQPAKLEDSAVYLCASSLAPGNQPQHFGDGTRLSIL.

V is TRBV5-1 and J is TRBJ2-1; no firm D call. The V end lost 9 bases, the J end lost 1 base, and 26 bases lay between the germline ends. The CDR3 consists of 18 residues. Germline V lookup: CDR1 SGHRS, CDR2 YFSETQ. CDR3 protein: CAITLPLNRWRSYNEQFF. The CDR3 DNA sequence: TGCGCCATCACCTTACCTTTAAACCGCTGGCGGTCCTACAATGAGCAGTTCTTC.

CDR3 sequence: CASSQGSSYEQYF. DNA for the CDR3: TGTGCCAGCAGCCAAGGGAGCTCCTACGAGCAGTACTTC. This chain links TRBV14 with TRBJ2-7, with no clear D. The V and J ends lost 1 base and 0 bases respectively, with 4 bases between them. Germline values: CDR1 SGHDN, CDR2 FVKESK. The length of the CDR3 is 13 residues.

This clone has more than one count but fewer than ten. This sequence joins TRBV11-2 and TRBJ1-2; 10 nucleotides line up with TRBD1. The germline V gene encodes CDR1 SGHAT and CDR2 FQNNGV. The V segment lost 5 bases and the J segment 5 bases; nucleotides outside the gene matches: 5. The CDR3 covers 14 residues. CDR3 DNA sequence: TGTGCCAGCAGCGCGGACAGGGGGACGTATGGCTACACCTTC. Its protein product is CASSADRGTYGYTF.

The chain employs TRBV4-3 and TRBJ2-7, with 7 bases aligning to TRBD2. Per the germline V gene, CDR1 is LGHNA and CDR2 is YSLEER. This CDR3 comprises 15 residues. V trimming: 4 bases; J trimming: 0 bases; junction bases outside the gene matches: 6. The CDR3 sequence: CASSPSGMSSYEQYF. The DNA of the CDR3 is TGCGCCAGCAGCCCCAGCGGGATGAGCTCCTACGAGCAGTACTTC.